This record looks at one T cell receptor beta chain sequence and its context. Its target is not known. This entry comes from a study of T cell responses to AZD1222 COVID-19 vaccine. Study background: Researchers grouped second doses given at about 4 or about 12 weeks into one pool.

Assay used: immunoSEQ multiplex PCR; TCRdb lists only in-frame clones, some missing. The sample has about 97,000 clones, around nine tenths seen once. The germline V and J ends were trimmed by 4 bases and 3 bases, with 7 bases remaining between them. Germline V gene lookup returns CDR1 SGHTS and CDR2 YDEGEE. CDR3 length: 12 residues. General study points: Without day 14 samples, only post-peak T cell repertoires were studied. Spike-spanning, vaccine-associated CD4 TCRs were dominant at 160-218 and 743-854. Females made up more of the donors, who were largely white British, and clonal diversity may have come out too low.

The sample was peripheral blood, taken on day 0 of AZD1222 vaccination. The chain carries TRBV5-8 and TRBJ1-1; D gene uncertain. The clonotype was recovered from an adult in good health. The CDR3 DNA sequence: TGTGCCAGCAGCCGCGGGTACACTGAAGCTTTCTTT. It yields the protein CASSRGYTEAFF.